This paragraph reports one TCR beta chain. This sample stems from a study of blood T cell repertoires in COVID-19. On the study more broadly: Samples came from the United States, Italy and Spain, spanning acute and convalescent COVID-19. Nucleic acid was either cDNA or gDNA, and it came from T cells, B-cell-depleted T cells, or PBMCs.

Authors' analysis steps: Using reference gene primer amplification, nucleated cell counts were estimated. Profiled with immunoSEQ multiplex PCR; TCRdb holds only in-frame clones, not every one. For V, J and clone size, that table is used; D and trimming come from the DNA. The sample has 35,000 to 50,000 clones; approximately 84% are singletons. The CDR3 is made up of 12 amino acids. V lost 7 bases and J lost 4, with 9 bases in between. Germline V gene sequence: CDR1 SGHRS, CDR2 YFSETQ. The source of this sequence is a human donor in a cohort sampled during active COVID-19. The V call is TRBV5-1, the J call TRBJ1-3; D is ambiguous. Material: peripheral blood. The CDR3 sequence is CASGESGNTIYF. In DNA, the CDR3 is TGCGCCAGCGGGGAGTCAGGAAACACCATATATTTT.